This is a list of T cell receptor beta chains from one sample in a study of T cell responses to AZD1222 COVID-19 vaccine. The assay was immunoSEQ multiplex PCR, and TCRdb's table has in-frame clones only and misses some. The sample shows about 150,000 clones, 80% to 95% of them seen only once. The starting material was peripheral blood, obtained 28 days after the second AZD1222 dose. Receptor source: an adult who received the AZD1222 COVID-19 vaccine. CDR3s include the opening cysteine and the closing phenylalanine or tryptophan. The order of the fields is D gene, J gene, clone size, V gene, CDR3 protein, CDR3 DNA. D genes are given only for firm matches. Size values are once, few and many counts, or a class for expanded clones, and some rows have none.

TRBD1	TRBJ2-7	.	TRBV4-1	CASSQEGTGYEQYF	TGCGCCAGCAGCCAAGAAGGGACAGGGTACGAGCAGTACTTC
.	TRBJ1-1	.	TRBV7-2	CVSSLEAGGFNTEAFF	TGTGTCAGCAGCTTAGAAGCAGGCGGCTTCAACACTGAAGCTTTCTTT
.	TRBJ1-3	.	TRBV6-1	CASSERGGNTIYF	TGTGCCAGCAGTGAACGGGGAGGAAACACCATATATTTT
.	TRBJ2-1	.	TRBV6-5	CASSYGRHNEQFF	TGTGCCAGCAGTTACGGCCGCCACAATGAGCAGTTCTTC
TRBD1	TRBJ1-2	.	TRBV5-6	CASSLRTGYGGYTF	TGTGCCAGCAGCTTGAGGACAGGGTACGGCGGCTACACCTTC
.	TRBJ1-2	.	TRBV5-1	CASSLTTGQYGYTF	TGCGCCAGCAGCTTAACGACCGGGCAATATGGCTACACCTTC
TRBD2	TRBJ2-7	once	TRBV5-1	CASSSLAGGPGEQYF	TGCGCCAGCAGCTCTTTAGCGGGAGGGCCGGGGGAGCAGTACTTC
TRBD1	TRBJ2-3	.	TRBV29-1	CSVVGGSGTQYF	TGCAGCGTTGTAGGGGGCAGTGGTACGCAGTATTTT
.	TRBJ2-1	.	TRBV2	CASKGDSGSYNEQFF	TGTGCCAGCAAGGGGGATAGCGGATCCTACAATGAGCAGTTCTTC
TRBD2	TRBJ2-7	.	TRBV19	CASSILLPLTSGRRFYEQYF	TGTGCCAGTTCTATACTACTCCCCCTGACTAGCGGGAGGCGGTTCTACGAGCAGTACTTC
TRBD2	TRBJ2-3	.	TRBV11-3	CASSADRAGGTDTQYF	TGTGCCAGCAGCGCGGATCGGGCGGGAGGGACAGATACGCAGTATTTT
.	TRBJ1-2	.	TRBV7-9	CASSTQGISNYGYTF	TGTGCCAGCAGCACTCAGGGAATTTCCAACTATGGCTACACCTTC
.	TRBJ1-5	.	TRBV2	CASSPTGYREPQHF	TGTGCCAGCAGTCCGACAGGTTACAGGGAGCCCCAGCATTTT
.	TRBJ1-4	.	TRBV12-5	CAGGQGEKLFF	TGTGCTGGGGGTCAAGGAGAAAAACTGTTTTTT
.	TRBJ1-2	.	TRBV3-1/TRBV3-2	CASSVPGTDYGYTF	TGTGCCAGCAGCGTCCCCGGGACGGACTATGGCTACACCTTC
.	TRBJ2-7	.	TRBV7-8	CASSLEGGMLEQYF	TGTGCCAGCAGCTTAGAAGGGGGGATGTTGGAGCAGTACTTC
TRBD1	TRBJ2-7	.	TRBV10-3	CATPGQLYEQYF	TGTGCCACACCGGGACAGTTGTACGAGCAGTACTTC
.	TRBJ2-2	.	TRBV18	CASSPQRTANTGELFF	TGTGCCAGCTCACCACAAAGGACAGCGAACACCGGGGAGCTGTTTTTT
TRBD1	TRBJ1-2	.	TRBV5-6	CASSSQGRGRLDYGYTF	TGTGCCAGCAGCTCCCAGGGCAGGGGGCGCTTGGACTATGGCTACACCTTC
TRBD2	TRBJ2-7	.	TRBV19	CASSIGRLAESTYEQYF	TGTGCCAGTAGTATAGGGCGACTAGCGGAGTCGACCTACGAGCAGTACTTC
TRBD1	TRBJ1-5	.	TRBV2	CASRVQGLGNQPQHF	TGTGCCAGCAGGGTACAGGGGCTGGGCAATCAGCCCCAGCATTTT
TRBD2	TRBJ2-1	once	TRBV9	CASSVEGSGRAGHEQFF	TGTGCCAGCAGCGTAGAGGGTAGCGGGAGGGCCGGCCATGAGCAGTTCTTC
.	TRBJ2-7	few	TRBV27	CASSVESTEQYF	TGTGCCAGCAGTGTCGAAAGTACCGAGCAGTACTTC
.	TRBJ1-2	.	TRBV28	CASSSPIDTYYGYTF	TGTGCCAGCAGTTCCCCGATTGATACTTACTATGGCTACACCTTC
.	TRBJ2-7	.	TRBV9	CASSVNEGGEQYF	TGTGCCAGCAGCGTAAATGAGGGGGGCGAGCAGTACTTC
TRBD1	TRBJ1-5	.	TRBV2	CASGPDRRNNQPQHF	TGTGCCAGCGGACCGGACAGGCGGAACAATCAGCCCCAGCATTTT
TRBD2	TRBJ2-1	once	TRBV4-1	CASSQPTSGIIDEQFF	TGCGCCAGCAGCCAACCCACTAGCGGGATTATCGATGAGCAGTTCTTC
.	TRBJ2-1	.	TRBV2	CASSESPNEQFF	TGTGCCAGCAGTGAGTCACCGAATGAGCAGTTCTTC
.	TRBJ1-4	.	TRBV4-1	CASSQAGATNEKLFF	TGCGCCAGCAGCCAAGCTGGGGCAACTAATGAAAAACTGTTTTTT
.	TRBJ2-1	.	TRBV5-1	CASSLEGEWYNEQFF	TGCGCCAGCAGCTTGGAGGGGGAATGGTACAATGAGCAGTTCTTC
.	TRBJ1-1	.	TRBV7-9	CASSLMTEAFF	TGTGCCAGCAGCTTAATGACTGAAGCTTTCTTT
.	TRBJ1-4	.	TRBV15	CATSRGEKLEEKLFF	TGTGCCACCAGCAGGGGGGAGAAGCTTGAGGAAAAACTGTTTTTT
.	TRBJ2-7	.	TRBV29-1	CSVDGDNEQYF	TGCAGCGTTGATGGGGACAACGAGCAGTACTTC
.	TRBJ1-5	.	TRBV23-1	CASSQSDTNQPQHF	TGCGCCAGCAGTCAATCGGACACAAATCAGCCCCAGCATTTT
.	TRBJ1-2	.	TRBV11-2	CASSPDTPGQYYGYTF	TGTGCCAGCAGCCCAGATACCCCCGGACAGTATTATGGCTACACCTTC
TRBD1	TRBJ1-1	.	TRBV5-4	CASSLETGGATEAFF	TGTGCCAGCAGCTTGGAGACAGGGGGTGCCACTGAAGCTTTCTTT
.	TRBJ1-5	.	TRBV27	CARSPQHF	TGTGCCAGAAGTCCCCAGCATTTT
.	TRBJ2-7	.	TRBV18	CASSPGWQHYEQYF	TGTGCCAGCTCACCAGGATGGCAGCACTACGAGCAGTACTTC
TRBD1	TRBJ1-5	.	TRBV13	CASSIQGAGQPQHF	TGTGCCAGCAGCATACAGGGGGCAGGGCAGCCCCAGCATTTT
.	TRBJ1-3	.	TRBV19	CASSIAGQPSGNTIYF	TGTGCCAGTAGTATAGCCGGACAGCCCTCTGGAAACACCATATATTTT
.	TRBJ1-2	.	TRBV27	CASSPRVGAANYGYTF	TGTGCCAGCAGTCCACGCGTGGGGGCAGCTAACTATGGCTACACCTTC
TRBD2	TRBJ2-1	.	TRBV5-6	CASSRPSGPYNEQFF	TGTGCCAGCAGCAGACCTAGCGGTCCATACAATGAGCAGTTCTTC
TRBD2	TRBJ2-1	.	TRBV14	CASSQVLAGGNEQFF	TGTGCCAGCAGCCAAGTACTAGCGGGAGGAAATGAGCAGTTCTTC
.	TRBJ1-2	.	TRBV6-5	CATNGGYGYTF	TGTGCCACCAACGGGGGATATGGCTACACCTTC
.	TRBJ2-7	.	TRBV12-3/TRBV12-4	CASSSAAEQYF	TGTGCCAGCAGCTCCGCCGCCGAGCAGTACTTC
TRBD1	TRBJ2-5	.	TRBV7-9	CASSLAGTAKETQYF	TGTGCCAGCAGCTTAGCTGGGACAGCAAAAGAGACCCAGTACTTC
TRBD1	TRBJ2-2	.	TRBV2	CASSGGTANTGELFF	TGTGCCAGCAGTGGGGGGACAGCGAACACCGGGGAGCTGTTTTTT
TRBD1	TRBJ1-2	.	TRBV9	CASSPRQGPNYGYTF	TGTGCCAGCAGCCCCAGACAGGGACCTAACTATGGCTACACCTTC
.	TRBJ2-3	.	TRBV7-2	CASSPQTGISTDTQYF	TGTGCCAGCAGCCCCCAGACTGGTATTAGCACAGATACGCAGTATTTT
.	TRBJ1-5	.	TRBV5-1	CASSLALYFEGRGNQPQHF	TGCGCCAGCAGCTTGGCCCTTTACTTTGAGGGTCGGGGCAATCAGCCCCAGCATTTT
TRBD2	TRBJ2-3	.	TRBV14	CASSRLAGGSDTQYF	TGTGCCAGCAGCCGACTAGCGGGAGGGTCAGATACGCAGTATTTT
TRBD1	TRBJ2-3	.	TRBV10-3	CAIRDGTGGTDTQYF	TGTGCCATCAGAGACGGGACAGGGGGCACAGATACGCAGTATTTT
TRBD1	TRBJ1-2	.	TRBV27	CASQGQGDGYTF	TGTGCCAGCCAAGGACAGGGTGATGGCTACACCTTC
.	TRBJ2-7	.	TRBV2	CASSEAPGDYEQYF	TGTGCCAGCAGTGAAGCGCCCGGGGACTACGAGCAGTACTTC
.	TRBJ1-5	.	TRBV7-9	CASSLGTGRDNQPQHF	TGTGCCAGCAGCTTAGGTACAGGGCGGGACAATCAGCCCCAGCATTTT
.	TRBJ1-2	.	TRBV30	CAWSRVPGDNYGYTF	TGTGCCTGGAGTCGGGTGCCAGGGGATAACTATGGCTACACCTTC
TRBD1	TRBJ2-5	.	TRBV5-1	CASIGQGAETQYF	TGCGCCAGCATCGGACAGGGGGCAGAGACCCAGTACTTC